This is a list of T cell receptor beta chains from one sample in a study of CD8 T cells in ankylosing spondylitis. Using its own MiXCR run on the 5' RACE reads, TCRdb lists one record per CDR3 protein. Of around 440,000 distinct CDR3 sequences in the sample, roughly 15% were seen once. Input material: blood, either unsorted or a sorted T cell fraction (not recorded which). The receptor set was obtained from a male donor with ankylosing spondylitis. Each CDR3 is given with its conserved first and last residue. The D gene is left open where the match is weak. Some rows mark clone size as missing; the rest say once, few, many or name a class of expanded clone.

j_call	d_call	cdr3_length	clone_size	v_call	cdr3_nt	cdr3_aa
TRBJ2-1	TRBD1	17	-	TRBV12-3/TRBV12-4	TGTGCCAGCAGTTTAGCACCGGGACAGGGGGATTTATATGAGCAGTTCTTC	CASSLAPGQGDLYEQFF
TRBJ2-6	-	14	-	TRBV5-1	TGCGCCAGCGAGGATCTCTCTGGGGCCAACGTCCTGACTTTC	CASEDLSGANVLTF
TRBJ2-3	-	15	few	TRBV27	TGTGCCAGCAGTCTCCCATCCCAGACGAAATATACGCAGTATTTT	CASSLPSQTKYTQYF
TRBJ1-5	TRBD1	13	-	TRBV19	TGTGCCAGTAGTACGGACAGGATGCAGCCCCAGCATTTT	CASSTDRMQPQHF
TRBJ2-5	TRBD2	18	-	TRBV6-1	TGTGCCAGCAGTGAAGAGGGGGACCTAGCGGGGTACCCAGGGACCCAGTACTTC	CASSEEGDLAGYPGTQYF
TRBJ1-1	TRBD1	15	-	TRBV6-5	TGTGCCAGCAGTTACGTGACAGGGGGCGCCGGAGAAGCTTTCTTT	CASSYVTGGAGEAFF
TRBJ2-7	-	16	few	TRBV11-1	TGTGCCAGCAGCCCTAAACTGAAAGGTAACGGCTACGAGCAGTACTTC	CASSPKLKGNGYEQYF
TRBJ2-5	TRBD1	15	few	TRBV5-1	TGCGCCAGCAGCGGGGGGACAGGGAATCAAGAGACCCAGTACTTC	CASSGGTGNQETQYF
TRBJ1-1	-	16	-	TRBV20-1	TGCAGTGCTGTGGGTACCGTTGGGCGGTCGAACACTGAAGCTTTCTTT	CSAVGTVGRSNTEAFF
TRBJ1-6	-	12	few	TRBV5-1	TGCGCCAGCGCTATCTCGAATTCACCCCTCCACTTT	CASAISNSPLHF
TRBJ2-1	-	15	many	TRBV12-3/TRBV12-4	TGTGCCAGCAGACGGACCGCAGGCCCCAACAATGAGCAGTTCTTC	CASRRTAGPNNEQFF
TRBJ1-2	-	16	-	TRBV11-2	TGTGCCAGCAGCTTAAGCGGCAGGGTTGAGTACTATGGCTACACCTTC	CASSLSGRVEYYGYTF
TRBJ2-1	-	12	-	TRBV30	TGTGCCTGGGCTCCCGGTTTGGCTGAGCAGTTCTTC	CAWAPGLAEQFF
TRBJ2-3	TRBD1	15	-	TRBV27	TGTGCCAGCAGTTCCGCTAGAGGGGGCGCAGATACGCAGTATTTT	CASSSARGGADTQYF